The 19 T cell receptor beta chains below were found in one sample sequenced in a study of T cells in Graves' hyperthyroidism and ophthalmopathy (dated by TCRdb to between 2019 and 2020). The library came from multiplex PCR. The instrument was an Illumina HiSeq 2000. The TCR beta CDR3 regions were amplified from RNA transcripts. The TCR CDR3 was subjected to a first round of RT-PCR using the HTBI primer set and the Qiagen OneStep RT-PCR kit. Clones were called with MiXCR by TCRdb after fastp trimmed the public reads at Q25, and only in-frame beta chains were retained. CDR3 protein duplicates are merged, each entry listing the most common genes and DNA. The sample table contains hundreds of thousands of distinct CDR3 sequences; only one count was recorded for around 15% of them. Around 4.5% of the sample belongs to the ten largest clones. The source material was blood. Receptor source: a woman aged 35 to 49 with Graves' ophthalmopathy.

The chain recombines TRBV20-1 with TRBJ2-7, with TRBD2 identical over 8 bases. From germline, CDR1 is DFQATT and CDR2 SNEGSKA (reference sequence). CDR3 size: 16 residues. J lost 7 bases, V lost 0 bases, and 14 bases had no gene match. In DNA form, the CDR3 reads TGCAGTGCTAGAGATGAGGAGCGGGGGAACACCGGGGAGCAGTACTTC. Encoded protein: CSARDEERGNTGEQYF.

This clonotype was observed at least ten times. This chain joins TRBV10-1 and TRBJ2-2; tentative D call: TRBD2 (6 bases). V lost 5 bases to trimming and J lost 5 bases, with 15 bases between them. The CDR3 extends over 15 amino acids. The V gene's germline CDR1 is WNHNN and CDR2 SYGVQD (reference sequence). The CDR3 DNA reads TGCGCCAGCAGTCGGGACTCTTCTCGAACCGGGGAGCTGTTTTTT. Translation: CASSRDSSRTGELFF.

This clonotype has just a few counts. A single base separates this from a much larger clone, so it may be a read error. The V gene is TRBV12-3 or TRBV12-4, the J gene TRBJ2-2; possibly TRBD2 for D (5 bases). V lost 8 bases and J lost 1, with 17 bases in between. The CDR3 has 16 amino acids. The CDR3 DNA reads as TGTGCCAGCGGCCGGGTCTTGGAGGTGAACACCGGGGAGCTGTTTTTT. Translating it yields CASGRVLEVNTGELFF.

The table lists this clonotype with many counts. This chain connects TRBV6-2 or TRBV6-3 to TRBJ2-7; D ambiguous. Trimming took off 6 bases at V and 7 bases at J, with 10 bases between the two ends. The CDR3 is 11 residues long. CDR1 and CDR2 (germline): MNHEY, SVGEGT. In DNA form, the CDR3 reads TGTGCCAGCAGATTCGTGGAAGAGCAGTACTTC. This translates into CASRFVEEQYF.

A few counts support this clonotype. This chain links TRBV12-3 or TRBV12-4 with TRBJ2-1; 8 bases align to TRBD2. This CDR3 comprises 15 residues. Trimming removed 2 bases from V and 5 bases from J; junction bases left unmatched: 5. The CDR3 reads CASSLYREGDNEQFF. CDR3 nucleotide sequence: TGTGCCAGCAGTTTATATCGGGAGGGGGACAATGAGCAGTTCTTC.

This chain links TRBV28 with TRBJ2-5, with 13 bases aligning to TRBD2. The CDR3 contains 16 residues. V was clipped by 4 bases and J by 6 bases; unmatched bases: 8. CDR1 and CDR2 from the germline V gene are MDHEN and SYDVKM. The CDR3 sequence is CASSSRTSGSRKTQYF. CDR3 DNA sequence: TGTGCCAGCAGTTCCCGGACTAGCGGGAGTAGGAAGACCCAGTACTTC.

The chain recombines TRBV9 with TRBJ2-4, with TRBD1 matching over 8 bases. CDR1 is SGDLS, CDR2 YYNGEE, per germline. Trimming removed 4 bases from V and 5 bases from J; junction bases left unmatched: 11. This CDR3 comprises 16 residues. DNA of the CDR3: TGTGCCAGCAGCCCCTCTTCCGGGACAGGAGAAAACATTCAGTACTTC. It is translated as CASSPSSGTGENIQYF.

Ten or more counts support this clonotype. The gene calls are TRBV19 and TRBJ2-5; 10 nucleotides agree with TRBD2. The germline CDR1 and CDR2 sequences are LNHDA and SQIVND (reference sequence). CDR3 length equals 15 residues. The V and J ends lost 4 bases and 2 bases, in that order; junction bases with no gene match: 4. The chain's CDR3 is CASSRASGSQETQYF. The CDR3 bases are TGTGCCAGTAGTAGGGCTAGCGGGAGTCAAGAGACCCAGTACTTC. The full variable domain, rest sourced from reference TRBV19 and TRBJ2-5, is DGGITQSPKYLFRKEGQNVTLSCEQNLNHDAMYWYRQDPGQGLRLIYYSQIVNDFQKGDIAEGYSVSREKKESFPLTVTSAQKNPTAFYLCASSRASGSQETQYFGPGTRLLVL.

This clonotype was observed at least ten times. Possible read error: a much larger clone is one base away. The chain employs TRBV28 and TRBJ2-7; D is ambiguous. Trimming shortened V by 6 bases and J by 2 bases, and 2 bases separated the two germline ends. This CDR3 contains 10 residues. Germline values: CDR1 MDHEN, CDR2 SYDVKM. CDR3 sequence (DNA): TGTGCCAGCAGCGCCTACGAGCAGTACTTC. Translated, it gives CASSAYEQYF.

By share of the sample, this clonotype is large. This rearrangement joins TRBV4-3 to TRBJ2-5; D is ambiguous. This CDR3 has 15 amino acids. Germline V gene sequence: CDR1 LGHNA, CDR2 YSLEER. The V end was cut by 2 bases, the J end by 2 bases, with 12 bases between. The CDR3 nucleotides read TGCGCCAGCAGCCAATCATTTGGCTATCAAGAGACCCAGTACTTC. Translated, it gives CASSQSFGYQETQYF.

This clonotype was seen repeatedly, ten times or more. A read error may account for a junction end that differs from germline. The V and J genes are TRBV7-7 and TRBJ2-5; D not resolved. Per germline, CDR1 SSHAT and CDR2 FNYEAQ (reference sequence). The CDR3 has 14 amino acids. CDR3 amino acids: CASSFVHDAETQYF. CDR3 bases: TGTGCTAGCAGCTTCGTACACGACGCCGAGACCCAGTACTTC.

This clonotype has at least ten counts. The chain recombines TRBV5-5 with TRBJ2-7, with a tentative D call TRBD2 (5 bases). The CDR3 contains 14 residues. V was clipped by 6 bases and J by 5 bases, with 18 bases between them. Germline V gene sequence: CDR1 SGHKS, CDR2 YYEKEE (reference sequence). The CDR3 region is CASNPPSRTHEQYF. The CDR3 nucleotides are TGTGCCAGCAACCCACCCTCCCGGACTCACGAGCAGTACTTC.

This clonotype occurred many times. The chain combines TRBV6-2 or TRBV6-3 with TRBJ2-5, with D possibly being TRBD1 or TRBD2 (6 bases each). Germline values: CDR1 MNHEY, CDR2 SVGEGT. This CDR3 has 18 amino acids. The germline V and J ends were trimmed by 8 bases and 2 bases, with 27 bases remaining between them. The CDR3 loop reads CASRWRGSIGSFQETQYF. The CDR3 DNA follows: TGTGCCAGCCGATGGAGGGGGAGTATCGGGTCCTTTCAAGAGACCCAGTACTTC.

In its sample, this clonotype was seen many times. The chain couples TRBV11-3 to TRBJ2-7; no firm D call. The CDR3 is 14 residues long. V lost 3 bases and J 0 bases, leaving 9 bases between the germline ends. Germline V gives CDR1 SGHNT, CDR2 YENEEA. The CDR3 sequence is CASSFTQSSYEQYF. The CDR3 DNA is TGTGCCAGCAGCTTTACACAGAGCTCCTACGAGCAGTACTTC.

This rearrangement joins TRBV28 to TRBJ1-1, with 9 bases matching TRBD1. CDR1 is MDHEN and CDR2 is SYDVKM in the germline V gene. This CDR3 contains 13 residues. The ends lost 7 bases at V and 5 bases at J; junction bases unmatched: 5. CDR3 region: CASNAGTGTEAFF. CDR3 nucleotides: TGTGCCAGCAACGCCGGGACAGGGACTGAAGCTTTCTTT.

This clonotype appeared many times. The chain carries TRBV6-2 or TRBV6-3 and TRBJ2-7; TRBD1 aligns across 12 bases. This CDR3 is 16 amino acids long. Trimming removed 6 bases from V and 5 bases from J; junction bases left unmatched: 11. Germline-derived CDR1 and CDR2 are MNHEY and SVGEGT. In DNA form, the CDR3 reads TGTGCCAGCAGACGGCTCGGGACAGGGGGCTCGAACGAGCAGTACTTC. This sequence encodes CASRRLGTGGSNEQYF.

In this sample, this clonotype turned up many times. The CDR3 bases are TGTGCCAGTAGACCGGTTAGCGGGGTGAGTCAGCCCCAGCATTTT. Amino acid sequence: CASRPVSGVSQPQHF. This sequence joins TRBV19 and TRBJ1-5; D gene uncertain. Deletions cut 6 bases from V and 6 bases from J, with 18 bases between. The CDR3 covers 15 residues. Germline CDR1 is LNHDA and CDR2 is SQIVND (reference sequence). The full variable domain, completed using reference TRBV19 and TRBJ1-5, is DGGITQSPKYLFRKEGQNVTLSCEQNLNHDAMYWYRQDPGQGLRLIYYSQIVNDFQKGDIAEGYSVSREKKESFPLTVTSAQKNPTAFYLCASRPVSGVSQPQHFGDGTRLSIL.

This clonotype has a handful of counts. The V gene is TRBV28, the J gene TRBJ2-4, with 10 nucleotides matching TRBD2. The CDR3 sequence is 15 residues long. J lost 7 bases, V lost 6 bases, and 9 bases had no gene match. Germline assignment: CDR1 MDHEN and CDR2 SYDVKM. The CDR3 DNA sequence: TGTGCCAGCAGGAGGACTAGCGGAGTTGGGAACATTCAGTACTTC. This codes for CASRRTSGVGNIQYF.

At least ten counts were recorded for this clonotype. Written as DNA, the CDR3 is TGTGCCAGCAGCGTGCTACAAGGGAAAACCTTCAGCACTGAAGCTTTCTTT. This sequence encodes CASSVLQGKTFSTEAFF. The rearrangement joins TRBV9 to TRBJ1-1; D unclear. CDR1 and CDR2 from the germline V gene are SGDLS and YYNGEE. This CDR3 spans 17 amino acids. Trimming cost V 2 bases and J 4 bases, with 21 bases left between them.